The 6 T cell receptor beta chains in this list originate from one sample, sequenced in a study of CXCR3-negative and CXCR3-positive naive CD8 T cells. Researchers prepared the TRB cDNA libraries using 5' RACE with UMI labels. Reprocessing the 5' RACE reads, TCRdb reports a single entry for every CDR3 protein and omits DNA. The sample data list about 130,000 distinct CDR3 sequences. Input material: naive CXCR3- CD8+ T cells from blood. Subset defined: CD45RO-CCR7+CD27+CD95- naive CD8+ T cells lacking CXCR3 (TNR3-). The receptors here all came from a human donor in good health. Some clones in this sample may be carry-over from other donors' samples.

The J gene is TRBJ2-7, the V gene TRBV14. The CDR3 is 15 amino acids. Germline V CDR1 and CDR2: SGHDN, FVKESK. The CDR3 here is CASSQDPGGSYEQYF.

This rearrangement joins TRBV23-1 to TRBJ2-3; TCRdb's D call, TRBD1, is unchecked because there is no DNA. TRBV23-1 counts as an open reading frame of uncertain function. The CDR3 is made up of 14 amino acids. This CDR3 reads CASSHRAPLDTQYF.

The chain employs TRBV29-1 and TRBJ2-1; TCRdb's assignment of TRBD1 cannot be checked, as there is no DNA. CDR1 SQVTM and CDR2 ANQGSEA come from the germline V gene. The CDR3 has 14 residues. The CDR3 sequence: CSATTGATYNEQFF.

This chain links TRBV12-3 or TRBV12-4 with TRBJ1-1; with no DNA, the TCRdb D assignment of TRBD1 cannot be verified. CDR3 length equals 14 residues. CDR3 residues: CASSKPPGNTEAFF.

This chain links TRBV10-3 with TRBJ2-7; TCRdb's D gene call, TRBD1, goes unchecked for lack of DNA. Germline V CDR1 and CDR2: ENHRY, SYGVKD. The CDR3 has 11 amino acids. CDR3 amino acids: CAIGTNYEQYF.

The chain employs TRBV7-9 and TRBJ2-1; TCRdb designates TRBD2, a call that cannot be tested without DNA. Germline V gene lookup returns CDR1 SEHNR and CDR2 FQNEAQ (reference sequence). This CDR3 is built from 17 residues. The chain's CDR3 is CASSLALAGRSYNEQFF.